Presented here are 6 T cell receptor beta chains from one specimen sequenced in a study of blood T cell repertoires in COVID-19. Measured with immunoSEQ multiplex PCR; TCRdb has only the in-frame clones, and not every one. The sample has fewer than 95,000 clones, approximately 92% seen once; the top ten hold about 0.83%. Sequenced: peripheral blood. The source is a woman of 80 years or more with acute or convalescent COVID-19.

This chain links TRBV9 with TRBJ1-5; D gene ambiguous. This CDR3 region has 13 residues. Between the trimmed V and J ends, which lost 3 bases and 9 bases, there was a span of 13 bases. Germline V gives CDR1 SGDLS, CDR2 YYNGEE. This CDR3 reads CASSGTDLGPQHF. CDR3 in DNA: TGTGCCAGCAGCGGCACAGATCTGGGGCCCCAGCATTTT.

The chain employs TRBV12-3 or TRBV12-4 and TRBJ1-2; tentatively, D is TRBD1 (5 bases). The CDR3 has 13 amino acids. Trimming took off 4 bases at V and 8 bases at J, with 14 bases between the two ends. CDR3 protein: CASSSAGKGGYTF. In DNA, the CDR3 is TGTGCCAGCAGTTCCGCAGGGAAGGGAGGCTACACCTTC.

This clone was seen a single time. The CDR3 DNA follows: TGTGCCAGTAGTATTCGGAGAGGGGCCAACGTCCTGACTTTC. Translating gives CASSIRRGANVLTF. This chain links TRBV19 with TRBJ2-6; no clear D gene. This CDR3 contains 14 residues. Per germline, CDR1 LNHDA and CDR2 SQIVND (reference sequence). Trimming left V 3 bases short and J 4 bases short, with 7 bases between.

The chain employs TRBV6-6 and TRBJ2-5; 10 positions agree with TRBD2. The CDR3 sequence is 15 residues long. Per the germline V gene, CDR1 is MNHNY and CDR2 is SVGAGI (reference sequence). V shed 3 bases, J shed 5 bases, and the junction held 6 bases outside the gene matches. The CDR3 DNA reads TGTGCCAGCAGTTATATAGCGGGAGGTTGGGAGACCCAGTACTTC. Translated, it gives CASSYIAGGWETQYF.

The rearrangement joins TRBV21-1 to TRBJ1-5; the table's D gene call, TRBD1, was not cross checked with the DNA. TRBV21-1 has pseudogene status. This CDR3 region has 16 residues. CDR3 loop: CASSKGTGPSNQPQHF. CDR3 sequence (DNA): TGTGCCAGCAGCAAAGGGACAGGGCCAAGCAATCAGCCCCAGCATTTT.

The rearrangement joins TRBV6-5 to TRBJ1-6; the D gene is possibly TRBD1 (6 bases). Trimming took off 7 bases at V and 4 bases at J, with 14 bases between the two ends. The CDR3 length is 15 residues. CDR1 is MNHEY, CDR2 SVGAGI, per germline. CDR3: CASISGTMYNSPLHF. The CDR3 DNA sequence: TGTGCCAGCATCTCCGGGACAATGTATAATTCACCCCTCCACTTT.